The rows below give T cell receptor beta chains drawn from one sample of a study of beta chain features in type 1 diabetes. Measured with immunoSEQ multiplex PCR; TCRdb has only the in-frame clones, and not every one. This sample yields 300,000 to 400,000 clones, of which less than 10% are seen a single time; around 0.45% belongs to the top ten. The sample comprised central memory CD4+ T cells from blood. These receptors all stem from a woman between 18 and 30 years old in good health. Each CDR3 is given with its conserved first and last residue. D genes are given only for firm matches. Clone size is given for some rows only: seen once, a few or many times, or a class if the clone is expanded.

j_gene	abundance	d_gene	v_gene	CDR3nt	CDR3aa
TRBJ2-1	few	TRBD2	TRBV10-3	TGTGCCATAGCCCGACTAGCGGGAGGTCAGGATGAGCAGTTCTTC	CAIARLAGGQDEQFF
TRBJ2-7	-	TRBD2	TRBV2	TGTGCCAGCAGTCCGGGACTAGCGGCCTACGAGCAGTACTTC	CASSPGLAAYEQYF
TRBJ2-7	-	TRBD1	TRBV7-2	TGTGCCAGCAGCCGTCAGGGGGCAGCCGAGCAGTACTTC	CASSRQGAAEQYF
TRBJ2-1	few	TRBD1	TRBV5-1	TGCGCCAGCAGACCAGTCCCGGGACAGTACAACAATGAGCAGTTCTTC	CASRPVPGQYNNEQFF
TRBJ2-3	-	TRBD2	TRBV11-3	TGTGCCAGCAGCCGGGGGACTACCCCCGACACAGATACGCAGTATTTT	CASSRGTTPDTDTQYF
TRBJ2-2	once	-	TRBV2	TGTGCCAGCACCCCCGGGACAACGTACACCGGGGAGCTGTTTTTT	CASTPGTTYTGELFF
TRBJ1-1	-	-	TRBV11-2	TGTGCCAGCAGCTTAGATCGGACGGCTGAAGCTTTCTTT	CASSLDRTAEAFF
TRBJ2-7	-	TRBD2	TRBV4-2	TGTGCCAGCAGCCAAGATCTCGCGGGAGCCTACGAGCAGTACTTC	CASSQDLAGAYEQYF
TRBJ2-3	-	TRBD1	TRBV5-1	TGCGCCAGCAGCCCCCGACAGGGATTAGATACGCAGTATTTT	CASSPRQGLDTQYF
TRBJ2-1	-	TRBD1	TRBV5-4	TGTGCCAGCAGCTTGGCACCGGGACAGGGGATGCGTGAGCAGTTCTTC	CASSLAPGQGMREQFF
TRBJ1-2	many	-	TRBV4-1	TGCGCCAGCAGCCAAGACTTTAACTATGGCTACACCTTC	CASSQDFNYGYTF
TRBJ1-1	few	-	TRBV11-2	TGTGCCAGCAGCTTAATGGGGGGTCACACTGAAGCTTTCTTT	CASSLMGGHTEAFF
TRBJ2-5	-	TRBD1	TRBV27	TGTGCCAGCAGGGACAGGGGCTATGCGGGGGAGACCCAGTACTTC	CASRDRGYAGETQYF
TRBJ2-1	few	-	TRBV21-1	TGTGCCAGCAGCACTAGGACTAGCGGGAGTGGGAAGCAGTTCTTC	CASSTRTSGSGKQFF
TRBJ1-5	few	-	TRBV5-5	TGTGCCAGCAGCTCCAATAGAAATCAGCCCCAGCATTTT	CASSSNRNQPQHF
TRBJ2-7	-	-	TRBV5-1	TGCGCCAGCAGCTTCGGGGCAGCGGACGACGAGCAGTACTTC	CASSFGAADDEQYF
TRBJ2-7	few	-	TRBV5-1	TGCGCCAGCAGCTTGGAGCCGGGAGACTACGAGCAGTACTTC	CASSLEPGDYEQYF
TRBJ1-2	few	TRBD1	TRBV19	TGTGCCAGTAGTATATCCGGGACAGGGAACTATGGCTACACCTTC	CASSISGTGNYGYTF
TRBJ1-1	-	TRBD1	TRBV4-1	TGCGCCAGCAGCTCCCGGACAGGGGAAGGGCCTGAAGCTTTCTTT	CASSSRTGEGPEAFF
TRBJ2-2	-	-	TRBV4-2	TGTGCCAGCAGCGTCACTAGCGACAGGACCGGGGAGCTGTTTTTT	CASSVTSDRTGELFF
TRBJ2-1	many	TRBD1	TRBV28	TGTGCCAGCAGTTTATGGAGGACAGGGTACTCCTACAATGAGCAGTTCTTC	CASSLWRTGYSYNEQFF
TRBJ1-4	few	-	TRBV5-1	TGCGCCAGCAGCTACCAGGGAGGGCAGAATGAAAAACTGTTTTTT	CASSYQGGQNEKLFF
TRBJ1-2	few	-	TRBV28	TGTGCCAGCAGTTCCTGGACAGATGGCTACACCTTC	CASSSWTDGYTF
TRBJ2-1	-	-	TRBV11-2	TGTGCCAGCAGCCCTCGACTGGCCGTATACAATGAGCAGTTCTTC	CASSPRLAVYNEQFF
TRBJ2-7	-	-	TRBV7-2	TGTGCCAGCAGCTTACAAACAGTACAGTACTTC	CASSLQTVQYF
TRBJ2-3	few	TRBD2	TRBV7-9	TGTGCCAGCAGCTTAGCTAGCGGGAGCTCAGATACGCAGTATTTT	CASSLASGSSDTQYF
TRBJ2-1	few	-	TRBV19	TGTGCCAGTAGTATAGACCCAGACAATGAGCAGTTCTTC	CASSIDPDNEQFF
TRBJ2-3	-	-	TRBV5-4	TGTGCCAGCAGCCAAGTAGTCAGTGGTACGCAGTATTTT	CASSQVVSGTQYF